This T cell receptor beta chain comes out of a study of T cell responses to AZD1222 COVID-19 vaccine. Produced via immunoSEQ multiplex PCR; TCRdb's table is partial and in-frame only. This sample has approximately 170,000 clones, with 92% found just once. CDR1 and CDR2 (germline): LGHNA, YNFKEQ. The CDR3 sequence is 15 residues long. Trimming stripped 4 bases from V and 1 base from J, with 11 bases between. Note on this clone: The antigen is undetermined.

General study points: In the spike-specific TCR repertoire, nearly half reportedly target unmutated variant regions.

This TCR came from an adult who received the AZD1222 COVID-19 vaccine. The chain combines TRBV4-2 with TRBJ1-5, with TRBD1 as a possible D gene (5 bases). This specimen consisted of peripheral blood, obtained 28 days after the second AZD1222 dose. The CDR3 bases are TGTGCCAGCAGCCGTGGGCAGGGAAGCAATCAGCCCCAGCATTTT. It encodes CASSRGQGSNQPQHF.